This section outlines one TCR beta chain sequence together with its context. Trimming cost V 0 bases and J 4 bases, with 13 bases left between them. The CDR3 loop spans 15 amino acids. Germline V gene lookup returns CDR1 SGHRS and CDR2 YFSETQ. Those enrolled in Seattle joined during active infection and were followed longitudinally afterward. In the authors' methods: Quantification of nucleated cells was approximated via reference gene primer amplification. Assay used: immunoSEQ multiplex PCR; TCRdb lists only in-frame clones, some missing. For V, J and clone size, that table is used; D and trimming come from the DNA. The sample lists 200,000 to 300,000 clones, around 87% occurring once. The entry originates in a study of blood T cell repertoires in COVID-19. Overall study: Sites in the United States, Italy and Spain provided acute and convalescent COVID-19 samples. PBMCs, B-cell-depleted T cells, or T cells provided the cDNA or gDNA that made up the material.

The chain recombines TRBV5-1 with TRBJ1-1; no clear D. Sequenced material: peripheral blood. The sequence was obtained from a woman in her sixties or seventies with COVID-19, enrolled during active disease. This CDR3 is CASSLDGPRGTEAFF. In nucleotides, the CDR3 is TGCGCCAGCAGCTTGGACGGCCCCCGGGGCACTGAAGCTTTCTTT.